These 15 T cell receptor beta chains came from one sample sequenced in a study of early T cells in non-severe SARS-CoV-2 infection. TCRdb analysed the 5' RACE reads with MiXCR anew, one entry per CDR3 protein. The sample contains tens of thousands of distinct CDR3 sequences, 5% to 6.5% of which appear only once. Source material: whole blood. The receptors shown here come from an adult who was a healthcare worker with PCR-confirmed SARS-CoV-2 infection or an uninfected control (not recorded which).

This clonotype was seen many times. The gene calls are TRBV28 and TRBJ2-4; TRBD2 matches 8 bases. This CDR3 region has 16 residues. Germline V lookup: CDR1 MDHEN, CDR2 SYDVKM. The junction had 8 bases not matched to a gene; V was cut back by 6 bases and J by 1 base. CDR3 amino acids: CASRTSGKGAKNIQYF. Here the CDR3 DNA reads TGTGCCAGCAGAACTAGCGGAAAAGGGGCCAAAAACATTCAGTACTTC.

The table lists this clonotype with a few counts. The V and J genes are TRBV5-1 and TRBJ1-1; 7 positions agree with TRBD1. Germline V gene sequence: CDR1 SGHRS, CDR2 YFSETQ. The CDR3 is 14 amino acids. The junction had 0 bases not matched to a gene; V was cut back by 0 bases and J by 1 base. CDR3 loop: CASSLEGANTEAFF. CDR3 DNA sequence: TGCGCCAGCAGCTTGGAGGGGGCGAACACTGAAGCTTTCTTT.

This clonotype was counted only a few times. The chain combines TRBV28 with TRBJ2-7; 7 bases fit TRBD1. The trim removed 6 bases at V and 2 bases at J, leaving 4 bases unmatched. Germline V gene sequence: CDR1 MDHEN, CDR2 SYDVKM. The CDR3 has 13 residues. Written as DNA, the CDR3 is TGTGCCAGCAGCTGGGACAGCACCTACGAGCAGTACTTC. This translates into CASSWDSTYEQYF.

This clonotype appeared many times. The V and J genes are TRBV7-2 and TRBJ2-5, with D possibly matching TRBD1 (6 bases). The ends were cut back, 2 bases at V and 5 bases at J, with 9 bases in the middle. The CDR3 contains 13 residues. The V gene's germline CDR1 is SGHTA and CDR2 FQGNSA. The CDR3 loop reads CASSLRQGETQYF. CDR3 nucleotides: TGTGCCAGCAGCTTAAGGCAGGGGGAGACCCAGTACTTC. Based on the CDR3 plus reference TRBV7-2 and TRBJ2-5, the full variable domain is GAGVSQSPSNKVTEKGKDVELRCDPISGHTALYWYRQSLGQGLEFLIYFQGNSAPDKSGLPSDRFSAERTGGSVSTLTIQRTQQEDSAVYLCASSLRQGETQYFGPGTRLLVL.

This chain links TRBV5-6 with TRBJ2-1; possibly TRBD1 for D (6 bases). The V and J ends lost 1 base and 6 bases respectively, with 17 bases between them. The CDR3 contains 16 residues. Germline CDR1 reads SGHDT; CDR2 reads YYEEEE. The CDR3 DNA is TGTGCCAGCAGCTTGTTCGGCAGGGGAAATCTCAATGAGCAGTTCTTC. Its protein is CASSLFGRGNLNEQFF.

The table lists this clonotype with many counts. The chain has TRBV6-2 or TRBV6-3 and TRBJ2-2; perhaps D is TRBD1 or TRBD2 (5 bases each). CDR1 is MNHEY and CDR2 is SVGEGT in the germline V gene. The CDR3 contains 15 residues. Trimming took 7 bases from V and 5 from J, leaving 17 bases between them. The CDR3: CASTTPRGATGELFF. Written as DNA, the CDR3 is TGTGCCAGCACAACTCCCCGGGGCGCGACCGGGGAGCTGTTTTTT.

This clonotype was picked up a small number of times. The chain employs TRBV7-9 and TRBJ1-1; D call uncertain. The germline V gene has CDR1 SEHNR and CDR2 FQNEAQ (reference sequence). There are 12 residues in the CDR3. Trimming took 1 base from V and 7 from J, leaving 7 bases between them. CDR3 sequence (DNA): TGTGCCAGCAGCTTAGTGTCAGTTGAAGCTTTCTTT. Translating gives CASSLVSVEAFF.

The chain couples TRBV7-2 to TRBJ2-5; 15 nucleotides line up with TRBD2. CDR3 length: 17 amino acids. V trimming: 3 bases; J trimming: 2 bases; junction bases outside the gene matches: 4. The germline V gene has CDR1 SGHTA and CDR2 FQGNSA. CDR3 in DNA: TGTGCCAGCAGCTTCGGGACTAGCGGGGGGCCACAAGAGACCCAGTACTTC. Amino acids: CASSFGTSGGPQETQYF.

The J gene is TRBJ2-7, the V gene TRBV28; 9 nucleotides align to TRBD1. This CDR3 comprises 15 residues. CDR1 is MDHEN, CDR2 SYDVKM, per germline. Trimming removed 2 bases from V and 3 bases from J; junction bases left unmatched: 5. CDR3 nucleotide sequence: TGTGCCAGCAGTTTACCGGGACAGGGCTACTACGAGCAGTACTTC. Translating gives CASSLPGQGYYEQYF.

Many counts were recorded for this clonotype. The chain carries TRBV24-1 and TRBJ2-5; maybe TRBD1 (6 bases). Trimming cost V 4 bases and J 0 bases, with 8 bases left between them. Germline-derived CDR1 and CDR2 are KGHDR and SFDVKD. The CDR3 is made up of 14 amino acids. CDR3 bases: TGTGCCACCAGTGAAAACAGGGACCAAGAGACCCAGTACTTC. Its translation: CATSENRDQETQYF.

The V and J genes are TRBV6-2 or TRBV6-3 and TRBJ2-1; 10 bases are a match to TRBD2. The V and J ends lost 6 bases and 8 bases, in that order; junction bases with no gene match: 13. CDR3 size: 16 residues. Germline V gene data show CDR1 as MNHEY and CDR2 as SVGEGT. The CDR3 loop is CASSFRAGGPSYEQFF. For the CDR3, the DNA is TGTGCCAGCAGCTTTAGAGCGGGAGGGCCAAGTTATGAGCAGTTCTTC.

This clonotype was recorded many times. V gene TRBV5-1 combines with J gene TRBJ2-2; a possible D gene is TRBD1 (6 bases). Between the trimmed V and J ends, which lost 0 bases and 4 bases, there was a span of 13 bases. This CDR3 comprises 16 residues. From germline, CDR1 is SGHRS and CDR2 YFSETQ. CDR3 loop: CASSLAEGVGTGELFF. The CDR3 nucleotides are TGCGCCAGCAGCTTGGCCGAGGGGGTTGGCACCGGGGAGCTGTTTTTT.

The table lists this clonotype with many counts. This chain uses TRBV7-9 with TRBJ2-7, with D perhaps matching TRBD1 or TRBD2 (5 bases each). This CDR3 comprises 12 residues. Trimming shortened V by 5 bases and J by 3 bases, and 8 bases separated the two germline ends. Germline values: CDR1 SEHNR, CDR2 FQNEAQ (reference sequence). The CDR3 loop reads CASSRGDYEQYF. In DNA, the CDR3 is TGTGCCAGCAGCCGAGGGGACTACGAGCAGTACTTC.

As to this clonotype: The junction departs from germline at one end; a sequencing error may be responsible. This chain links TRBV5-1 with TRBJ2-1; 11 bases are a match to TRBD2. CDR1 is SGHRS and CDR2 is YFSETQ in the germline V gene. This CDR3 comprises 15 residues. The CDR3 here is CSSSLGTSGSHEQFF. The CDR3 DNA is TGCTCCAGCAGCTTGGGCACTAGCGGGAGCCATGAGCAGTTCTTC. The entire variable domain, with the rest obtained from reference TRBV5-1 and TRBJ2-1, is as follows: KAGVTQTPRYLIKTRGQQVTLSCSPISGHRSVSWYQQTPGQGLQFLFEYFSETQRNKGNFPGRFSGRQFSNSRSEMNVSTLELGDSALYLCSSSLGTSGSHEQFFGPGTRLTVL.

This clonotype was seen many times. The chain links TRBV7-2 to TRBJ2-3, with 11 positions matching TRBD2. Trimming cost V 3 bases and J 1 base; bases outside gene matches: 6. CDR3 length equals 17 residues. The germline V gene encodes CDR1 SGHTA and CDR2 FQGNSA. The CDR3 nucleotides read TGTGCCAGCAGCTTCATAGCGGGGGGGCCGGGCACAGATACGCAGTATTTT. This encodes CASSFIAGGPGTDTQYF.